The 8 T cell receptor beta chains listed next were all sequenced from one sample in a study of siplizumab effects on memory and regulatory T cells. Measured with immunoSEQ multiplex PCR; TCRdb has only the in-frame clones, and not every one. Of approximately 110,000 clones in the sample, about 92% were seen once. The sample was CD4+ T cells sorted from blood. These receptors were obtained from a human donor in good health.

The chain combines TRBV11-2 with TRBJ1-2; TRBD1 matches at 10 bases. The germline V gene has CDR1 SGHAT and CDR2 FQNNGV. CDR3 length equals 17 residues. Losses at the gene ends were 4 bases for V and 6 bases for J; bases not matched to a gene: 14. The chain's CDR3 is CASSYTGTGAPEDGYTF. In DNA, the CDR3 is TGTGCCAGCAGCTACACCGGGACAGGGGCACCGGAGGATGGCTACACCTTC.

DNA for the CDR3: TGTGCCAGCAGCTTAGAGGGACAGGGTGAGAACACTGAAGCTTTCTTT. This codes for CASSLEGQGENTEAFF. The gene calls are TRBV11-2 and TRBJ1-1; 9 bases are a match to TRBD1. The V gene end was trimmed by 0 bases and the J gene end by 1 base; junction bases not matched to a gene: 3. Germline values: CDR1 SGHAT, CDR2 FQNNGV. The CDR3 contains 16 residues.

The V gene is TRBV2, the J gene TRBJ2-1, with D maybe TRBD2 (5 bases). V shed 7 bases and J shed 10 bases, with 17 bases lying between them. The CDR3 is made up of 13 amino acids. Per germline, CDR1 SNHLY and CDR2 FYNNEI. The CDR3 DNA sequence: TGTGCCAGCACCGAGGGAGCCCATGTAGAGCAGTTCTTC. It codes for CASTEGAHVEQFF.

This chain uses TRBV6-9 with TRBJ1-1, with a possible D match to TRBD1 (6 bases). Germline CDR1 and CDR2: MNHGY and SVAAGI. The CDR3 contains 17 residues. The V and J ends lost 3 bases and 0 bases respectively, with 17 bases between them. CDR3 in DNA: TGTGCCAGCAGTTACTGCTCGTCACAGGGAATGAACACTGAAGCTTTCTTT. Translating it yields CASSYCSSQGMNTEAFF.

The CDR3 DNA is TGTGCCATCAGTAAAGACAGAGCGGGCTACGAGCAGTACTTC. This codes for CAISKDRAGYEQYF. The gene calls are TRBV10-3 and TRBJ2-7, with a tentative D call TRBD2 (6 bases). This CDR3 comprises 14 residues. CDR1 ENHRY and CDR2 SYGVKD come from the germline V gene. V lost 5 bases and J 3 bases, leaving 14 bases between the germline ends.

The CDR3 DNA follows: TGTGCCAGCAGTGAACGTGGAGCCAGCTATGGCTACACCTTC. It yields the protein CASSERGASYGYTF. The J gene is TRBJ1-2, the V gene TRBV6-1; D is unresolved. Germline V gene data show CDR1 as MNHNS and CDR2 as SASEGT. CDR3 length equals 14 residues. V gave up 2 bases and J gave up 4 bases, with 11 bases separating them.

The chain is built from TRBV19 and TRBJ1-2; 10 bases fit TRBD1. The CDR3 covers 15 residues. Per germline, CDR1 LNHDA and CDR2 SQIVND (reference sequence). The trim removed 4 bases at V and 4 bases at J, leaving 6 bases unmatched. Here the CDR3 DNA reads TGTGCCAGTAGTAGGGGACAGGGGAGAGCCTATGGCTACACCTTC. It is translated as CASSRGQGRAYGYTF.

The V call is TRBV15, the J call TRBJ2-5; possibly TRBD1 for D (5 bases). V was pared by 9 bases and J by 4 bases, with 9 bases between. The CDR3 is made up of 11 amino acids. Germline V lookup: CDR1 LNHNV, CDR2 YYDKDF (reference sequence). CDR3 sequence (DNA): TGTGCCACAGGGGTCGGAGAGACCCAGTACTTC. The encoded protein is CATGVGETQYF.